One and the same sample provided the 21 T cell receptor beta chains below, sequenced in a study of blood T cells in healthy people across ages. Using a J-beta primer mix together with a sample-barcoded 5' primer, a second PCR was run for roughly 6 to 11 cycles. TCRdb used MiXCR to reprocess the 5' RACE reads, holding one entry per CDR3 protein. This sample has approximately 1,000,000 distinct CDR3 sequences, with 35% to 40% found just once. Sequencing was carried out using blood. The source of these receptors is a man aged 18 to 29 in good health.

The gene calls are TRBV10-3 and TRBJ1-2; TRBD1 aligns across 7 bases. The CDR3 is 13 amino acids. Per the germline V gene, CDR1 is ENHRY and CDR2 is SYGVKD. Losses at the gene ends were 2 bases for V and 7 bases for J; bases not matched to a gene: 4. As DNA, the CDR3 is TGTGCCATCAGTGAGGACAGGGCTGGTGGCTACACCTTC. Protein: CAISEDRAGGYTF.

Only a few counts were recorded for this clonotype. The chain employs TRBV5-5 and TRBJ2-5; D remains ambiguous. V was shortened by 0 bases and J by 7 bases, with 10 bases between the two germline ends. This CDR3 has 13 residues. The germline CDR1 and CDR2 sequences are SGHKS and YYEKEE (reference sequence). The CDR3: CASSLVHPGTQYF. The CDR3 DNA is TGTGCCAGCAGCTTGGTTCACCCTGGGACCCAGTACTTC. Looking up the rest from reference TRBV5-5 and TRBJ2-5 gives the full variable domain: DAGVTQSPTHLIKTRGQQVTLRCSPISGHKSVSWYQQVLGQGPQFIFQYYEKEERGRGNFPDRFSARQFPNYSSELNVNALLLGDSALYLCASSLVHPGTQYFGPGTRLLVL.

This clonotype was recorded a few times. V usage is TRBV7-6 and J usage is TRBJ2-7; possibly TRBD1 for D (6 bases). Germline CDR1 is SGHVS and CDR2 is FNYEAQ. Trimming shortened V by 1 base and J by 1 base, and 11 bases separated the two germline ends. The CDR3 is made up of 15 amino acids. The CDR3, as DNA: TGTGCCAGCAGCTTAGAGACAGGCGTATCCTACGAGCAGTACTTC. As protein: CASSLETGVSYEQYF. The full variable domain, its missing parts supplied by reference TRBV7-6 and TRBJ2-7, is GAGVSQSPRYKVTKRGQDVALRCDPISGHVSLYWYRQALGQGPEFLTYFNYEAQQDKSGLPNDRFSAERPEGSISTLTIQRTEQRDSAMYRCASSLETGVSYEQYFGPGTRLTVT.

J is TRBJ1-5 and V is TRBV12-3 or TRBV12-4, with 8 bases fitting TRBD1. The V and J ends lost 6 bases and 9 bases, in that order; junction bases with no gene match: 10. The CDR3 runs 14 residues. This CDR3 is CASSLQGGFWPQHF. CDR3 in DNA: TGTGCCAGCAGCCTACAGGGGGGTTTTTGGCCCCAGCATTTT.

This clonotype has a handful of counts. The J gene is TRBJ1-1, the V gene TRBV7-3; 7 bases map to TRBD1. The CDR3 covers 13 residues. Unmatched junction bases numbered 3, after V lost 5 bases and J lost 3 bases. The germline gives CDR1 SGHTA, CDR2 FQGTGA. CDR3 residues: CASSRDSYTEAFF. In DNA, the CDR3 is TGTGCCAGCAGCCGGGACAGCTACACTGAAGCTTTCTTT.

The rearrangement uses TRBV6-2 or TRBV6-3 and TRBJ1-4; D gene unclear. V lost 2 bases and J lost 8, with 9 bases in between. The germline gives CDR1 MNHEY, CDR2 SVGEGT. This CDR3 has 13 residues. The CDR3: CASSYATPEKLFF. The CDR3 DNA reads as TGTGCCAGCAGTTACGCGACACCCGAAAAACTGTTTTTT.

The chain has TRBV12-3 or TRBV12-4 and TRBJ2-7, with TRBD1 matching over 9 bases. V lost 4 bases, J lost 1 base, and 5 bases stayed unmatched. The CDR3 runs to 15 residues. In DNA form, the CDR3 reads TGTGCCAGCAGTTGGACCGGGACAGGGTCCTACGAGCAGTACTTC. Encoded protein: CASSWTGTGSYEQYF.

This clonotype occurred a few times. This chain joins TRBV12-3 or TRBV12-4 and TRBJ2-5, with 14 nucleotides matching TRBD2. The ends lost 5 bases at V and 5 bases at J; junction bases unmatched: 7. There are 16 residues in the CDR3. The CDR3 here is CASSPGLAGGFETQYF. DNA of the CDR3: TGTGCCAGCAGTCCCGGACTAGCGGGGGGCTTTGAGACCCAGTACTTC.

This clonotype has just one count. The chain has TRBV3-1 and TRBJ1-1, with a tentative D call TRBD1 (5 bases). The V and J ends lost 0 bases and 0 bases respectively, with 11 bases between them. Germline CDR1 is LGHDT and CDR2 is YNNKEL (reference sequence). The length of the CDR3 is 16 residues. The CDR3 here is CASSQERGRLNTEAFF. CDR3 bases: TGTGCCAGCAGCCAAGAGAGGGGACGTCTGAACACTGAAGCTTTCTTT.

The CDR3 protein is CASSQGGRTEEEKLFF. CDR3 DNA sequence: TGCGCCAGCAGCCAAGGGGGTCGGACGGAGGAAGAAAAACTGTTTTTT. The genes are TRBV4-3 and TRBJ1-4; D remains unclear. The V gene's germline CDR1 is LGHNA and CDR2 YSLEER. The CDR3 sequence is 16 residues long. V dropped 1 base and J dropped 8 bases, with 17 bases sitting between them.

The chain's CDR3 is CASSQEGLAGETQYF. The CDR3 region has the DNA TGTGCCAGCAGCCAAGAGGGACTAGCGGGGGAGACCCAGTACTTC. This rearrangement joins TRBV3-1 to TRBJ2-5; 13 bases match TRBD2. The CDR3 totals 15 residues. Trimming at V came to 0 bases and at J to 5 bases, leaving 0 bases not matched to a gene. Germline CDR1 LGHDT, CDR2 YNNKEL (reference sequence).

In nucleotides, the CDR3 is TGCGCCAGCAGCTTTGATCCGGGACAGCCTAATGAAAAACTGTTTTTT. Translation gives CASSFDPGQPNEKLFF. The chain combines TRBV5-1 with TRBJ1-4; 7 bases line up with TRBD1. This CDR3 is 16 amino acids long. Germline CDR1 and CDR2: SGHRS and YFSETQ. V was pared by 2 bases and J by 3 bases, with 7 bases of the junction left unmatched.

This rearrangement joins TRBV6-1 to TRBJ1-2, with unresolved D. V was trimmed by 6 bases and J by 13 bases, leaving 21 bases between them. Looked up from germline, CDR1 is MNHNS and CDR2 is SASEGT. The CDR3 extends over 13 amino acids. CDR3 amino acids: CASRPPSLYRVTF. CDR3 DNA: TGTGCCAGCAGACCTCCCTCCCTATATCGGGTCACCTTC.

The CDR3 spells CASSKNTGTGEWSVTEAFF. CDR3 sequence (DNA): TGTGCCAGCAGCAAAAATACAGGGACAGGGGAATGGTCGGTCACTGAAGCTTTCTTT. The genes are TRBV21-1 and TRBJ1-1; the table's TRBD1 call for D was not verified on the DNA. TRBV21-1 is a pseudogene locus. CDR3 length: 19 residues.

The chain employs TRBV6-6 and TRBJ2-7; tentatively, D is TRBD2 (5 bases). Germline-derived CDR1 and CDR2 are MNHNY and SVGAGI (reference sequence). Deletions cut 3 bases from V and 6 bases from J, with 15 bases between. The CDR3 loop spans 14 amino acids. The CDR3 region has the DNA TGTGCCAGCAGTTATGGACTTCCGCCCGTCGAGCAGTACTTC. This sequence encodes CASSYGLPPVEQYF.

This chain links TRBV7-2 with TRBJ1-1; 7 nucleotides match TRBD1. With V trimmed by 5 bases and J by 10 bases, 10 bases remained unmatched. The CDR3 extends over 13 amino acids. Germline lookup yields CDR1 SGHTA and CDR2 FQGNSA. CDR3 residues: CASSADRGQGAFF. The DNA for the CDR3 is TGTGCCAGCAGCGCGGATAGGGGGCAGGGAGCTTTCTTT.

The V call is TRBV7-9, the J call TRBJ2-2; TRBD2 agrees at 7 bases. The germline gives CDR1 SEHNR, CDR2 FQNEAQ (reference sequence). There are 14 residues in the CDR3. The ends lost 7 bases at V and 7 bases at J; junction bases unmatched: 9. The CDR3 loop reads CASTPKVAGGELFF. In nucleotides, the CDR3 is TGTGCCAGCACGCCCAAAGTAGCGGGCGGGGAGCTGTTTTTT. Together with reference TRBV7-9 and TRBJ2-2, the CDR3 gives the full variable domain: DTGVSQNPRHKITKRGQNVTFRCDPISEHNRLYWYRQTLGQGPEFLTYFQNEAQLEKSRLLSDRFSAERPKGSFSTLEIQRTEQGDSAMYLCASTPKVAGGELFFGEGSRLTVL.

This clonotype was observed a few times. The DNA of the CDR3 is TGTGCCAGCAGTGTTGAGGGTGGGGAAAAACTGTTTTTT. This gives the protein CASSVEGGEKLFF. The chain recombines TRBV2 with TRBJ1-4; D call uncertain. This CDR3 contains 13 residues. Trimming removed 4 bases from V and 8 bases from J, with 11 bases in between. Per the germline V gene, CDR1 is SNHLY and CDR2 is FYNNEI.

This clonotype was found a few times. The chain is built from TRBV5-6 and TRBJ1-2; 10 nucleotides match TRBD1. Germline assignment: CDR1 SGHDT and CDR2 YYEEEE. CDR3 length: 18 residues. The junction had 16 bases not matched to a gene; V was cut back by 0 bases and J by 8 bases. CDR3 region: CASSLDGTGEYDSVGYTF. The CDR3 DNA is TGTGCCAGCAGCTTGGACGGGACAGGGGAGTATGATTCCGTGGGCTACACCTTC.

V gene TRBV6-6 combines with J gene TRBJ1-5; tentative D call: TRBD1 (6 bases). V lost 6 bases and J 2 bases, leaving 17 bases between the germline ends. Germline V gene lookup returns CDR1 MNHNY and CDR2 SVGAGI (reference sequence). The CDR3 runs 16 residues. The CDR3 DNA is TGTGCCAGCAGCCTAGGGGGGAAGGGAGGCAATCAGCCCCAGCATTTT. It translates to CASSLGGKGGNQPQHF.

The chain uses TRBV6-1 and TRBJ1-1; TRBD1 might be the D (5 bases). This CDR3 has 17 residues. CDR1 is MNHNS, CDR2 SASEGT, per germline. V shed 5 bases and J shed 0 bases, with 19 bases lying between them. CDR3 DNA: TGTGCCAGCAGTCCCCCTCGGGGAGGGGATCTGAACACTGAAGCTTTCTTT. Amino acids: CASSPPRGGDLNTEAFF.